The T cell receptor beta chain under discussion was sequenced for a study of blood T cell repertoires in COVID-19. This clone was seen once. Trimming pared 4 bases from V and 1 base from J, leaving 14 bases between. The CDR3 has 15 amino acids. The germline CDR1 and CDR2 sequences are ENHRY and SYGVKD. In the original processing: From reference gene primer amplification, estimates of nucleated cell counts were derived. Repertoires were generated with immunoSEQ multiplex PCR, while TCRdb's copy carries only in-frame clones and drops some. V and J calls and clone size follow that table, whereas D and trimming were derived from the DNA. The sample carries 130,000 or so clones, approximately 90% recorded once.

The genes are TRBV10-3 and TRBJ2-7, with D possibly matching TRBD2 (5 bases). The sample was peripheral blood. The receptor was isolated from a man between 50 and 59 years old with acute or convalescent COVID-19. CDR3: CAISGLSSPSYEQYF. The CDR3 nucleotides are TGTGCCATCAGTGGTCTTTCTAGCCCGTCCTACGAGCAGTACTTC.